The rows below give T cell receptor beta chains drawn from one sample of a study of regulatory T cells in long-lasting Graves disease. TCRdb re-called the multiplex PCR reads with MiXCR, one entry per CDR3 protein. The sample records some 420,000 distinct CDR3 sequences, approximately 23% being singletons. The starting material was peripheral blood mononuclear cells (PBMCs), obtained when the disease was refractory, from a patient treated with antithyroid drugs. The receptors originated from a female donor with Graves disease. Each CDR3 is given with its conserved first and last residue. D genes are given only for firm matches. Some rows have no size entry. The others give once, few or many, or a class for an expanded clone.

NA,TRBV30,14,TRBJ1-5,NA,CAWSSQARNQPQHF,TGTGCCTGGAGTTCGCAGGCGAGAAATCAGCCCCAGCATTTT
NA,TRBV6-1,14,TRBJ1-5,many,CASRGGGTGQPQHF,TGTGCCAGCAGGGGCGGGGGAACAGGTCAGCCCCAGCATTTT
NA,TRBV28,14,TRBJ2-3,few,CASSFGQGTDTQYF,TGTGCCAGCAGTTTCGGCCAGGGCACAGATACGCAGTATTTT
NA,TRBV2,16,TRBJ2-5,many,CASRPLGGWEKETQYF,TGTGCCAGCCGTCCCCTTGGGGGATGGGAAAAAGAGACCCAGTACTTC
TRBD1,TRBV29-1,16,TRBJ1-1,NA,CSVSRDRRGGGTEAFF,TGCAGCGTCTCCCGGGACAGGAGAGGGGGGGGCACTGAAGCTTTCTTT
NA,TRBV7-2,14,TRBJ2-7,many,CASSVGEWAYEQYF,TGTGCCAGCAGCGTCGGGGAATGGGCTTACGAGCAGTACTTC
NA,TRBV20-1,12,TRBJ2-7,many,CSARGTSPEQYF,TGCAGTGCTAGAGGGACATCACCCGAGCAGTACTTC
NA,TRBV29-1,14,TRBJ1-4,many,CSGKIGGANEKLFF,TGCAGCGGGAAGATAGGGGGGGCTAATGAAAAACTGTTTTTT
NA,TRBV6-1,11,TRBJ2-7,few,CASSPGVEQYF,TGTGCCAGCAGCCCGGGGGTCGAGCAGTACTTC
TRBD1,TRBV11-2,15,TRBJ2-1,many,CASSPRGTALNEQFF,TGTGCCAGCAGCCCCAGAGGGACAGCCCTCAATGAGCAGTTCTTC
NA,TRBV20-1,16,TRBJ1-5,few,CSAFGAGVYSNQPQHF,TGCAGTGCCTTTGGGGCAGGAGTTTATAGCAATCAGCCCCAGCATTTT
NA,TRBV28,13,TRBJ1-5,many,CAIRGTNNQPQHF,TGTGCCATACGAGGGACAAACAATCAGCCCCAGCATTTT
NA,TRBV12-3/TRBV12-4,20,TRBJ1-6,many,CASSLAGPGLRSSYNSPLHF,TGTGCCAGCAGTTTAGCCGGACCGGGCCTAAGAAGCTCCTATAATTCACCCCTCCACTTT
NA,TRBV19,13,TRBJ1-1,few,CASSVSDYTEAFF,TGTGCCAGTAGTGTATCAGATTACACTGAAGCTTTCTTT
NA,TRBV20-1,13,TRBJ2-5,many,CSAVETVQETQYF,TGCAGTGCGGTTGAGACAGTCCAAGAGACCCAGTACTTC
TRBD1,TRBV28,17,TRBJ1-2,many,CASSLIRGRQANYGYTF,TGTGCCAGCAGTTTAATTAGGGGGCGACAAGCTAACTATGGCTACACCTTC